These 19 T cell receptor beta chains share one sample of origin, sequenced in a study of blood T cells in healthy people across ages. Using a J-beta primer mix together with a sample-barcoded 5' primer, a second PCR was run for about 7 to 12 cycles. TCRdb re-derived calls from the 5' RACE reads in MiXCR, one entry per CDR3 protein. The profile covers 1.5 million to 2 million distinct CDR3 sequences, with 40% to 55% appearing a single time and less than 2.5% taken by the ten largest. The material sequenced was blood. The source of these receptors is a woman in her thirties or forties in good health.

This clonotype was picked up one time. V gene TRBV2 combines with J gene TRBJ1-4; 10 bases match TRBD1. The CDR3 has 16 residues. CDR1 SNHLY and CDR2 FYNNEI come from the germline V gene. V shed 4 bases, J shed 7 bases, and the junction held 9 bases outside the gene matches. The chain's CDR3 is CASSAVFGQGVEKLFF. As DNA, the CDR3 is TGTGCCAGCAGTGCTGTTTTCGGACAGGGGGTTGAAAAACTGTTTTTT.

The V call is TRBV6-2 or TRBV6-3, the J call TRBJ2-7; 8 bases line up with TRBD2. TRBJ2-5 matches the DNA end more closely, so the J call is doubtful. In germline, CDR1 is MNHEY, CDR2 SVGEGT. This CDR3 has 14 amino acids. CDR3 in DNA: TGTGCCAGCAGCATCGGGGGGGGAAGAGAGACCCAGTACTTC. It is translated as CASSIGGGRETQYF.

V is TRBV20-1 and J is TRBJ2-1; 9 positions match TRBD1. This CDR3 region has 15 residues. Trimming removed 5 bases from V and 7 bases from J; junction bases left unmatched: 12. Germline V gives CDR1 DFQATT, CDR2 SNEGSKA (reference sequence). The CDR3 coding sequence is TGCAGTGCTGCCCCGGACAGGGGTGTTCTAAATGAGCAGTTCTTC. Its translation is CSAAPDRGVLNEQFF.

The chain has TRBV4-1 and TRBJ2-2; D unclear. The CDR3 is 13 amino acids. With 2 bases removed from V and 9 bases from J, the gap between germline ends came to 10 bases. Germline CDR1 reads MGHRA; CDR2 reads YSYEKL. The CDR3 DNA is TGCGCCAGCAGCCAACCCCCTGAGTGGGAGCTGTTTTTT. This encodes CASSQPPEWELFF.

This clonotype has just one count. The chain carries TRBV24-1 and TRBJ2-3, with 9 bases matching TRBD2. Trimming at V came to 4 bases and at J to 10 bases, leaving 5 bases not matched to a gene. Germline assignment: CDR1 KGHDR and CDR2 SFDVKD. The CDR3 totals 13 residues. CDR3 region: CATSDPGLASQYF. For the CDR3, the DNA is TGTGCCACCAGTGACCCGGGACTAGCTTCGCAGTATTTT.

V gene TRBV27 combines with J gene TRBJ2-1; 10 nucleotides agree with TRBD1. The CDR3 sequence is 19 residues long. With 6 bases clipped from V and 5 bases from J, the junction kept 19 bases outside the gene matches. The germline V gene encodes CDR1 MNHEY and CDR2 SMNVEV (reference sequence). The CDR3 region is CASRSTGPGQGRVDNEQFF. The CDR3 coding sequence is TGTGCCAGCAGATCAACCGGCCCGGGACAGGGGAGAGTCGACAATGAGCAGTTCTTC.

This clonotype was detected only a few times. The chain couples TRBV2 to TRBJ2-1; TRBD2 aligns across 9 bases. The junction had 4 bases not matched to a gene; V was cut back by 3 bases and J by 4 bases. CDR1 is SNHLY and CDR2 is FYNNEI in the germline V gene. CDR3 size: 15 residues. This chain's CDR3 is CASSDASGGYNEQFF. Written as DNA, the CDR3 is TGTGCCAGCAGTGATGCGAGCGGGGGGTACAATGAGCAGTTCTTC. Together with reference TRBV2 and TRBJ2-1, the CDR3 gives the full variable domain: EPEVTQTPSHQVTQMGQEVILRCVPISNHLYFYWYRQILGQKVEFLVSFYNNEISEKSEIFDDQFSVERPDGSNFTLKIRSTKLEDSAMYFCASSDASGGYNEQFFGPGTRLTVL.

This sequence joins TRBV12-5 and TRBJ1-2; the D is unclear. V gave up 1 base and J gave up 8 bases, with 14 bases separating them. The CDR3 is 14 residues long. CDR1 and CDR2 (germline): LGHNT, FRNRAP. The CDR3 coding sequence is TGTGCTAGTGGTTTGGGTTTTGAGGGTAGCGGCTACACCTTC. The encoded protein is CASGLGFEGSGYTF.

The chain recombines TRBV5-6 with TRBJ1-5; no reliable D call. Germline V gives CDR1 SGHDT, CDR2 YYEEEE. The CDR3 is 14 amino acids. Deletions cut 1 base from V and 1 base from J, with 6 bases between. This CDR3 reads CASSLWASNQPQHF. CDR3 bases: TGTGCCAGCAGCTTGTGGGCGAGCAATCAGCCCCAGCATTTT.

CDR3 in DNA: TGCGCCAGCAGCCAAGGGGGCGGGGGGGCCCCAGATACGCAGTATTTT. Translated, it gives CASSQGGGGAPDTQYF. The J gene is TRBJ2-3, the V gene TRBV4-3; 9 bases match TRBD2. The CDR3 extends over 16 amino acids. Trimming at V came to 1 base and at J to 4 bases, leaving 6 bases not matched to a gene. The germline V gene has CDR1 LGHNA and CDR2 YSLEER.

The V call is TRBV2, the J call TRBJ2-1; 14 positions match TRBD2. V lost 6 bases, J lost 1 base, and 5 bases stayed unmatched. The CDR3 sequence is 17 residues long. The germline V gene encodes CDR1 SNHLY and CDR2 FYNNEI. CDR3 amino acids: CASRKRLAGGSYNEQFF. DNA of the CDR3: TGTGCCAGCAGGAAAAGACTAGCGGGGGGGTCCTACAATGAGCAGTTCTTC.

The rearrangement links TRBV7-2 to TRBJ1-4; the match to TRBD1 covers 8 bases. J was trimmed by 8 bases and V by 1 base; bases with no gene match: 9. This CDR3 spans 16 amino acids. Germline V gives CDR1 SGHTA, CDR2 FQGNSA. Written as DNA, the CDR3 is TGTGCCAGCAGCTTAGATACCGACAGGGGACGCGAAAAACTGTTTTTT. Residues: CASSLDTDRGREKLFF.

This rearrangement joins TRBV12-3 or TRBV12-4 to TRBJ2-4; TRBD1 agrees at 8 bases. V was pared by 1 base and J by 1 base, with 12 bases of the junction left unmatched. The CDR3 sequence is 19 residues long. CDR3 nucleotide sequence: TGTGCCAGCAGTTTAGGCCTCAGGGACAGGCGGTGGGCCAAAAACATTCAGTACTTC. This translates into CASSLGLRDRRWAKNIQYF.

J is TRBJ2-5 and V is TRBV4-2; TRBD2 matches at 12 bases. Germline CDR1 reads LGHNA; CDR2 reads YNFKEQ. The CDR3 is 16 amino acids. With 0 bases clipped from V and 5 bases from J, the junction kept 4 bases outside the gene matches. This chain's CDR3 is CASSQESSGGGETQYF. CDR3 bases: TGTGCCAGCAGCCAAGAGTCTAGCGGGGGGGGTGAGACCCAGTACTTC.

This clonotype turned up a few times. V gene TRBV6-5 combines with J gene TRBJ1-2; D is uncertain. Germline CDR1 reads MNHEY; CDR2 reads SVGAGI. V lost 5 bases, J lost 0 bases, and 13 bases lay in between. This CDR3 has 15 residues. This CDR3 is CASSATETPNYGYTF. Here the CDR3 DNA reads TGTGCCAGCAGTGCTACCGAGACCCCTAACTATGGCTACACCTTC.

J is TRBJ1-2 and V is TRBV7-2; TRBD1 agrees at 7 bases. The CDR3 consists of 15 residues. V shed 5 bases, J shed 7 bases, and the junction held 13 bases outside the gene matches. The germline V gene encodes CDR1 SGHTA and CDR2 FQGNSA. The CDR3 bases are TGTGCCAGCAGCCTCGAACAGGGGTACCGGGGTGGCTACACCTTC. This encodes CASSLEQGYRGGYTF. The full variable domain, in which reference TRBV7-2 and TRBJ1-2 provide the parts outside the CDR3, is GAGVSQSPSNKVTEKGKDVELRCDPISGHTALYWYRQSLGQGLEFLIYFQGNSAPDKSGLPSDRFSAERTGGSVSTLTIQRTQQEDSAVYLCASSLEQGYRGGYTFGSGTRLTVV.

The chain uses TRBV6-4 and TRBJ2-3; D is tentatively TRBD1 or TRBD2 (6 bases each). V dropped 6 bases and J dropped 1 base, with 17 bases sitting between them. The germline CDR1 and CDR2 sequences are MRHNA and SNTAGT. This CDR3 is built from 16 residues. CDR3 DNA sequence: TGTGCCAGCAGACCGGGAAGGGGGGCCCGCACAGATACGCAGTATTTT. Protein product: CASRPGRGARTDTQYF.

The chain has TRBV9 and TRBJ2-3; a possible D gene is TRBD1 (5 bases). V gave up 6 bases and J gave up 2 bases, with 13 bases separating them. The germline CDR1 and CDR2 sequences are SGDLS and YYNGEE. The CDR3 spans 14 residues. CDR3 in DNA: TGTGCCAGCAATAGACAGTCGTCCACAGATACGCAGTATTTT. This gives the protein CASNRQSSTDTQYF.

For the CDR3, the DNA is TGTGCCAGCAGCTGGGGGACAGGGCTCAACAATCAGCCCCAGCATTTT. It encodes CASSWGTGLNNQPQHF. The V and J genes are TRBV7-2 and TRBJ1-5; 9 positions agree with TRBD1. Trimming cost V 4 bases and J 3 bases; bases outside gene matches: 7. This CDR3 is 16 amino acids long. CDR1 is SGHTA, CDR2 FQGNSA, per germline.